This TCR beta chain was obtained from a study of CD8 T cells in Susac syndrome (dated by TCRdb to the late 2010s). As for the study more broadly: Repertoire sequencing was used to test whether CD8+ T cell activation and differentiation in Susac syndrome was antigen driven. The clonality of the CD8+ T cell repertoire was compared across approximately 11 healthy donors, roughly 14 Susac syndrome patients and under 17 multiple sclerosis patients.

A word on this clonotype: It lacks a known antigen. Base quality data are lacking; no much larger clone is found one base away.

High-throughput TCR beta sequencing profiled peripheral blood CD8+ and CD4+ T cells from healthy donors, Susac syndrome patients and multiple sclerosis patients. Treatment-naive patients with stable or active relapsing-remitting disease fulfilling revised McDonald criteria were used as multiple sclerosis controls. Bulk CD8+ and CD4+ T cells were purified magnetically by negative isolation, whereas CD8+ TEMRA cells were enriched by FACS. Blood was drawn into EDTA tubes, processed within 24 hours, and PBMCs were isolated by density gradient centrifugation. PBMCs intended for TCR sequencing were cryopreserved in liquid nitrogen and thawed later in a water bath at 37 degrees C. The sorted or isolated CD4+, CD8+ and CD8+ TEMRA cells had a purity of 90% or higher. V lost 5 bases and J lost 6 bases; the stretch between them is 12 bases long. The CDR3 contains 13 residues, cysteine and phenylalanine counted. Kept here is only the CDR3 DNA, which spans 39 bases and is read in frame from base 1. CDR1 is given as ENHRY and CDR2 as SYGVKD, both from the germline V gene.

RNA was extracted using the RNeasy kit, and about 0.45 to 1 ug of the RNA was reverse transcribed with random hexamers. The immunoSEQ multiplex PCR assay, covering 54 Vbeta and 13 Jbeta segments, was used to amplify TCR beta CDR3 regions. Bias from PCR amplification was corrected by using a synthetic template baseline for primer optimization and for computational correction. The paper's data handling went like this. Reads were annotated to V, D and J genes according to IMGT and were analyzed with immunoSEQ Analyzer, with only productive sequences retained. Clonality was calculated as one minus the Shannon entropy normalized by log2 of the number of productive unique sequences. Public and private clones were assessed among the 100 most prevalent clones of each patient and control. Susac-specific clones were defined as absent from healthy and MS cohorts, about 1,000 published viral clones and other ImmuneACCESS disease sequences. TCRdb reanalyzed the raw reads on its own, using fastp at Q25 for trimming and MiXCR for clone calling, and kept in-frame beta chains. Rows are unified per CDR3 protein, each entry keeping the most common DNA and genes. The V and J calls and clone size are TCRdb's, not the authors'. For this sample there are hundreds of thousands of distinct CDR3 sequences; 85% to 90% appear just once. Under 0.15% of the sample is taken by the ten largest.

The full study reports these points: The study acknowledged that relatively few individuals were included in the TCR sequencing and HLA analysis.

This TCR was sampled from a human donor with multiple sclerosis. The chain is encoded by TRBV10-3 joined to TRBJ2-3; the D gene remains uncertain. Material: CD8+ T cells from PBMCs. The sequenced DNA is TGTGCCATCAGTAGCTTGGAAGCGGATACGCAGTATTTT. The resulting protein is CAISSLEADTQYF.